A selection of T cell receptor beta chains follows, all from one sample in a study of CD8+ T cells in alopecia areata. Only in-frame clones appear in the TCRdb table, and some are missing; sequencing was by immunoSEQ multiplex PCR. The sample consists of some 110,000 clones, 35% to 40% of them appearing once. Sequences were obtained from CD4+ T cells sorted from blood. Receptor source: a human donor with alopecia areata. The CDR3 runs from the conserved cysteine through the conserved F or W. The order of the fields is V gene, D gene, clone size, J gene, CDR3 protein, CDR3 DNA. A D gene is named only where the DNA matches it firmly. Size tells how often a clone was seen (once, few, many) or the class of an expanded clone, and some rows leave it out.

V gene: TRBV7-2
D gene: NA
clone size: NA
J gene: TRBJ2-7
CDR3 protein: CASSPGPARYEQYF
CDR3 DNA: TGTGCCAGCAGCCCTGGGCCGGCGCGTTACGAGCAGTACTTC

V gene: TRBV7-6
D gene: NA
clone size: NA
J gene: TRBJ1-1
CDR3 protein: CASSFGEGTEAFF
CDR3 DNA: TGTGCCAGCAGCTTTGGGGAAGGGACTGAAGCTTTCTTT

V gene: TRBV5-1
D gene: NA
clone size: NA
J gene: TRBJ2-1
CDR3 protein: CASSLDGGYSYNEQFF
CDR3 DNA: TGCGCCAGCAGCCTTGACGGGGGTTACTCCTACAATGAGCAGTTCTTC

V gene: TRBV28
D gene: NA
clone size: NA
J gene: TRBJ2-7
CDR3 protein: CASRTTNSYEQYF
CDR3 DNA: TGTGCCAGCAGGACAACTAATTCCTACGAGCAGTACTTC

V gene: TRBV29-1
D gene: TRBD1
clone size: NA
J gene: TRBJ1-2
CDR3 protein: CSVETTGYYGYTF
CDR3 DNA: TGCAGCGTTGAAACGACAGGGTACTATGGCTACACCTTC

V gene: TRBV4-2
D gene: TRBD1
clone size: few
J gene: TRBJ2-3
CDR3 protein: CASSQDPTGGHRIDTQYF
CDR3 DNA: TGTGCCAGCAGCCAAGATCCGACAGGGGGCCATAGGATAGATACGCAGTATTTT

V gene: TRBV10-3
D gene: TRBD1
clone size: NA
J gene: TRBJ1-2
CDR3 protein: CAISQGAANYGYTF
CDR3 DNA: TGTGCCATCAGCCAGGGGGCCGCTAACTATGGCTACACCTTC

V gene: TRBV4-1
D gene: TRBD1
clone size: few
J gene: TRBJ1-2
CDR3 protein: CASTRGPGGGYGYTF
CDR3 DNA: TGCGCCAGCACCCGAGGGCCAGGGGGCGGGTATGGCTACACCTTC

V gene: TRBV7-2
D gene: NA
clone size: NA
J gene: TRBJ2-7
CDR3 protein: CASSLEQGTGYEQYF
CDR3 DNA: TGTGCCAGCAGCCTAGAACAGGGAACGGGCTACGAGCAGTACTTC

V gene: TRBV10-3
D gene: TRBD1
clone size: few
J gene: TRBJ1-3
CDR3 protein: CAISAGQEGNTIYF
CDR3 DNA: TGTGCCATCAGTGCCGGACAGGAAGGAAACACCATATATTTT

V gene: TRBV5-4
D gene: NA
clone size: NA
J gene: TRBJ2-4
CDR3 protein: CASSSPSNIQYF
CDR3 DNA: TGTGCCAGCAGCTCCCCGTCAAACATTCAGTACTTC

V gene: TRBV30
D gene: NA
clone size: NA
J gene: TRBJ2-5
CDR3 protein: CAWSVGTTETQYF
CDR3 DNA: TGTGCCTGGAGTGTAGGGACGACGGAGACCCAGTACTTC

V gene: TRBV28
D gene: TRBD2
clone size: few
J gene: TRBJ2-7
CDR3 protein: CASSSGSGSRHEQYF
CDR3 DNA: TGTGCCAGCAGTTCCGGCAGCGGGAGTCGCCACGAGCAGTACTTC

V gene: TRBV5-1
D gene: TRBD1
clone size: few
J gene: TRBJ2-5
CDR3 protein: CASSSSSGQQETQYF
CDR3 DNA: TGCGCCAGCAGCTCCTCTTCGGGACAGCAAGAGACCCAGTACTTC

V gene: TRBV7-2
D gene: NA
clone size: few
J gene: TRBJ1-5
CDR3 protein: CASSLVGVLDQPQHF
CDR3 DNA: TGTGCCAGCAGCTTAGTGGGGGTACTCGATCAGCCCCAGCATTTT

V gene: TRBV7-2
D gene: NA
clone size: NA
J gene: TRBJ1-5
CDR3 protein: CASSLAAGIGNQPQHF
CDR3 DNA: TGTGCCAGCAGCTTAGCAGCGGGCATCGGCAATCAGCCCCAGCATTTT

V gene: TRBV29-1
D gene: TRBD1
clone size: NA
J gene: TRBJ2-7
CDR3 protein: CSVGTGLYEQYF
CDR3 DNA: TGCAGCGTCGGGACAGGCCTCTACGAGCAGTACTTC

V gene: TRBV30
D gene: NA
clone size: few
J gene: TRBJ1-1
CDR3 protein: CAWSVQGNTEAFF
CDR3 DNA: TGTGCCTGGAGTGTACAGGGGAACACTGAAGCTTTCTTT

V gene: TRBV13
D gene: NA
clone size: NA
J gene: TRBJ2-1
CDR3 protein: CASSLGQGRMNEQFF
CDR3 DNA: TGTGCCAGCAGCTTAGGACAGGGTAGGATGAATGAGCAGTTCTTC

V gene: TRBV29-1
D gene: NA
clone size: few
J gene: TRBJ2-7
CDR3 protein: CSVGGPKDEQYF
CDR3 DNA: TGCAGCGTTGGGGGGCCCAAGGACGAGCAGTACTTC

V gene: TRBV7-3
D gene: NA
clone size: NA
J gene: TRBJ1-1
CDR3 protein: CASSILRDTEAFF
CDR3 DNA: TGTGCCAGCAGCATTCTACGGGACACTGAAGCTTTCTTT

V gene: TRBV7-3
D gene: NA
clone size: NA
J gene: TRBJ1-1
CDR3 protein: CASSYGGNTEAFF
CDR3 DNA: TGTGCCAGCAGCTATGGGGGGAACACTGAAGCTTTCTTT

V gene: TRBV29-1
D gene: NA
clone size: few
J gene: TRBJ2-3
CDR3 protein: CSVAGTPSTDTQYF
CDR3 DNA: TGCAGCGTCGCCGGGACACCTAGCACAGATACGCAGTATTTT

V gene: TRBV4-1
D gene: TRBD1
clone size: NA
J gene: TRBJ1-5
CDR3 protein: CASSQVSRGKDQPQHF
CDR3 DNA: TGCGCCAGCAGCCAAGTATCCAGGGGGAAGGATCAGCCCCAGCATTTT

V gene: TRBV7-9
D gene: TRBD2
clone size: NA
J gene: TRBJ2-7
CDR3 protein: CASSSLRLALAYEQYF
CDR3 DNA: TGTGCCAGCAGTTCACTAAGACTAGCCTTGGCCTACGAGCAGTACTTC

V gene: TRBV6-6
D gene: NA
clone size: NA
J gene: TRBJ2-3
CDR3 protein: CASSSFGRTDTQYF
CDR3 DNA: TGTGCCAGCAGTTCATTCGGACGCACAGATACGCAGTATTTT

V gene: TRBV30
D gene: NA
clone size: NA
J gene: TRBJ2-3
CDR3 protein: CAWSDRDTQYF
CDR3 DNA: TGTGCCTGGAGCGACCGAGATACGCAGTATTTT

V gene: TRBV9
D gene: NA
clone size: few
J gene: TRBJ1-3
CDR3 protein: CASSVGKSPWMVF
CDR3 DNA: TGTGCCAGCAGCGTAGGAAAGTCTCCCTGGATGGTTTTT

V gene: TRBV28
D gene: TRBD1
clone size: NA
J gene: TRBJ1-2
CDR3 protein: CASSSSGQGARNYGYTF
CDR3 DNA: TGTGCCAGCAGTTCCTCGGGACAGGGGGCGCGTAACTATGGCTACACCTTC

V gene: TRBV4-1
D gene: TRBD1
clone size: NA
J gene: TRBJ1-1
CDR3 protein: CASSQDKGQGARPNTEAFF
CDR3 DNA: TGCGCCAGCAGCCAAGATAAAGGACAGGGGGCAAGACCGAACACTGAAGCTTTCTTT

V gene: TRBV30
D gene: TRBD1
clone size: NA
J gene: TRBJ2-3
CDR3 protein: CASLPPGSTGGNTDTQYF
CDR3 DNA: TGTGCCTCCCTCCCCCCCGGCTCGACAGGGGGCAACACAGATACGCAGTATTTT

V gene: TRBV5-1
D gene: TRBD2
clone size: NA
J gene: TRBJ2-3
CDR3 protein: CASWGLTGPNTQYF
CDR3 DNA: TGCGCCAGCTGGGGACTAACGGGGCCAAATACGCAGTATTTT

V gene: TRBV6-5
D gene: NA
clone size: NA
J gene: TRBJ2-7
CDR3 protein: CASSPWAGSSYEQYF
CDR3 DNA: TGTGCCAGCAGTCCGTGGGCAGGGAGCTCCTACGAGCAGTACTTC

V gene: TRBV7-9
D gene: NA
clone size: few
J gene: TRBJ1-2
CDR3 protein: CASSLANLQGYTF
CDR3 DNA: TGTGCCAGCAGCTTAGCAAACCTCCAGGGCTACACCTTC

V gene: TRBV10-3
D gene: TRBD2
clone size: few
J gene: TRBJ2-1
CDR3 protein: CAISEWTSTNEQFF
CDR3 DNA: TGTGCCATCAGTGAGTGGACTAGCACGAATGAGCAGTTCTTC

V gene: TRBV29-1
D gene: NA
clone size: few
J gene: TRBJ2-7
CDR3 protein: CSVAAGTYEQYF
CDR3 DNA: TGCAGCGTTGCGGCAGGGACCTACGAGCAGTACTTC

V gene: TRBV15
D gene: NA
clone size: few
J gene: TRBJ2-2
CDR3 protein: CATSPTVTGELFF
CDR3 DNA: TGTGCCACCAGCCCCACCGTAACCGGGGAGCTGTTTTTT

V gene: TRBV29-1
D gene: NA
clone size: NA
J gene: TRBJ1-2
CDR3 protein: CSAWTAVYGYTF
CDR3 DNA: TGCAGCGCCTGGACAGCCGTGTATGGCTACACCTTC

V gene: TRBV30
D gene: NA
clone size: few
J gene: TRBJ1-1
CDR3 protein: CAWVETMNTEAFF
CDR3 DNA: TGTGCCTGGGTTGAGACCATGAACACTGAAGCTTTCTTT

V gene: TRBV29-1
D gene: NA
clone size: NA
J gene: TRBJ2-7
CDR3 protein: CSVGDITSYEQYF
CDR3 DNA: TGCAGCGTTGGGGACATCACCTCCTACGAGCAGTACTTC

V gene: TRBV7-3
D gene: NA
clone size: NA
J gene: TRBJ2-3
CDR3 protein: CASSPGQTRHTQYF
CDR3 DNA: TGTGCCAGCAGCCCAGGACAGACCCGCCATACGCAGTATTTT

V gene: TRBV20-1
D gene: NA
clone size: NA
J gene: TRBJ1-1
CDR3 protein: CSARDMTEAFF
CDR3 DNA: TGCAGTGCTAGAGATATGACTGAAGCTTTCTTT

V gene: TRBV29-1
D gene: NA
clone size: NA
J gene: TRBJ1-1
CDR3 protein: CSVAGTALNTEAFF
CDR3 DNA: TGCAGCGTTGCAGGCACAGCACTGAACACTGAAGCTTTCTTT

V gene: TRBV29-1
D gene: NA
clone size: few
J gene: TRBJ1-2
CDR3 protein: CSVGSGVDYGYTF
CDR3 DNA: TGCAGCGTTGGGTCAGGGGTGGACTATGGCTACACCTTC

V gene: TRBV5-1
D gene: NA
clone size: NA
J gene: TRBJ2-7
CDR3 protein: CASTPSPGKTYEQYF
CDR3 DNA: TGCGCCAGCACCCCCTCACCGGGGAAAACCTACGAGCAGTACTTC

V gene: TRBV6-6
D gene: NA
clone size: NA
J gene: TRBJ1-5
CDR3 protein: CASGTRGQPQHF
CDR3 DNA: TGTGCCAGTGGGACACGAGGACAGCCCCAGCATTTT

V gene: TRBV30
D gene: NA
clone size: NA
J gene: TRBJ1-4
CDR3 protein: CAWSKGRSPEKLFF
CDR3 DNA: TGTGCCTGGAGTAAGGGGCGAAGTCCTGAAAAACTGTTTTTT

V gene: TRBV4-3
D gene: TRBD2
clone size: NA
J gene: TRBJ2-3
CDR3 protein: CASSQAKTSGPHTDTQYF
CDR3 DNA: TGCGCCAGCAGCCAAGCCAAGACTAGCGGCCCTCACACAGATACGCAGTATTTT

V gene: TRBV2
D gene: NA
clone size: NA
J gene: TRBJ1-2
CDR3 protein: CASSEARGARGYTF
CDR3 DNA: TGTGCCAGCAGTGAAGCGCGGGGGGCGCGCGGCTACACCTTC

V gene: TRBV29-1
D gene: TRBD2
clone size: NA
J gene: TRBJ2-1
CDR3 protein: CSVEGLAGGPRNEQFF
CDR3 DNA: TGCAGCGTTGAGGGACTAGCGGGGGGGCCGAGGAATGAGCAGTTCTTC

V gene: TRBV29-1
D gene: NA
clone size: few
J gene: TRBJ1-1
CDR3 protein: CSVPAKPGEAFF
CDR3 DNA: TGCAGCGTACCGGCCAAACCAGGGGAAGCTTTCTTT

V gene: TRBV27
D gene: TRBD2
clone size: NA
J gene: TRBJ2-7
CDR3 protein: CASSPEAGVIYEQYF
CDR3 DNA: TGTGCCAGCAGTCCAGAAGCGGGGGTCATCTACGAGCAGTACTTC

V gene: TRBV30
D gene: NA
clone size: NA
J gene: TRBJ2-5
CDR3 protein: CAWRPTGSQETQYF
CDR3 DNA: TGTGCCTGGAGACCCACGGGATCCCAAGAGACCCAGTACTTC

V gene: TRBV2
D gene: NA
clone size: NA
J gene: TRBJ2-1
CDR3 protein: CASSEGYNEQFF
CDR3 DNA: TGTGCCAGCAGTGAAGGGTACAATGAGCAGTTCTTC

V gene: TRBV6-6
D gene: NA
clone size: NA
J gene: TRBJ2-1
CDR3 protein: CASSNGAGRGHNEQFF
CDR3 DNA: TGTGCCAGCAGCAACGGGGCGGGACGGGGGCACAATGAGCAGTTCTTC

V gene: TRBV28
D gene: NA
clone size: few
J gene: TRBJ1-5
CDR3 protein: CATNTGNQPQHF
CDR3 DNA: TGTGCCACCAACACCGGTAATCAGCCCCAGCATTTT

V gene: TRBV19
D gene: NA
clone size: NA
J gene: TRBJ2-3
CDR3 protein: CASNGPGNTQYF
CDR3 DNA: TGTGCCAGTAATGGGCCGGGAAATACGCAGTATTTT